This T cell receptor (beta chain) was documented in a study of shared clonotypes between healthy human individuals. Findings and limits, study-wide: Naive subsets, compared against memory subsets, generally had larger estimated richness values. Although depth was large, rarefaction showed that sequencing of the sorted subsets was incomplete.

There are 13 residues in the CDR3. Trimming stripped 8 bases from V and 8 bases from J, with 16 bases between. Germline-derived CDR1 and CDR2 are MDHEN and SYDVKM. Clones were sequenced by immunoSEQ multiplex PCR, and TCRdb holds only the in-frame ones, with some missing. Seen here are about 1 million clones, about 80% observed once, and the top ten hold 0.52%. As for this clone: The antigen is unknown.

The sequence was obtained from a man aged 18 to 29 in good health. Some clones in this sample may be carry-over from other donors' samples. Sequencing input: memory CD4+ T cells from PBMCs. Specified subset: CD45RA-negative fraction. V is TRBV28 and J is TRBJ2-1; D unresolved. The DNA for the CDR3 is TGTGCCAGCCTACTTCCAGCATCGGATGAGCAGTTCTTC. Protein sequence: CASLLPASDEQFF.